The 30 T cell receptor beta chains below come from one sample, sequenced in a study of CD8 T cells in ankylosing spondylitis. TCRdb re-called the 5' RACE reads with MiXCR, one entry per CDR3 protein. Of over 130,000 distinct CDR3 sequences listed, under 45% are singletons. Sequences were obtained from synovial fluid, either unsorted or a sorted T cell fraction (not recorded which). These receptors originate from a male donor with ankylosing spondylitis.

The V call is TRBV7-9, the J call TRBJ1-2; a possible D gene is TRBD1 (6 bases). Looked up from germline, CDR1 is SEHNR and CDR2 is FQNEAQ (reference sequence). V lost 5 bases and J 2 bases, leaving 18 bases between the germline ends. The length of the CDR3 is 16 residues. This chain's CDR3 is CASSHADWGQNYGYTF. The CDR3 DNA reads as TGTGCCAGCAGCCACGCCGATTGGGGGCAGAACTATGGCTACACCTTC.

This clonotype has a handful of counts. This chain connects TRBV3-1 to TRBJ1-2; D may be TRBD1 (6 bases). Trimming stripped 0 bases from V and 1 base from J, with 15 bases between. This CDR3 has 17 amino acids. CDR1 is LGHDT, CDR2 YNNKEL, per germline (reference sequence). In DNA form, the CDR3 reads TGTGCCAGCAGCCAAGAATTTCAGGACAGACTTAACTATGGCTACACCTTC. It codes for CASSQEFQDRLNYGYTF.

The chain links TRBV6-2 or TRBV6-3 to TRBJ2-3; 11 bases are a match to TRBD2. V lost 5 bases and J lost 3; bases outside the gene matches: 22. Per germline, CDR1 MNHEY and CDR2 SVGEGT. The CDR3 length is 21 residues. The CDR3 here is CASSPPRVTSGMGSWTDTQYF. For the CDR3, the DNA is TGTGCCAGCAGTCCGCCCCGAGTGACTAGCGGGATGGGCAGTTGGACAGATACGCAGTATTTT.

This sequence joins TRBV6-1 and TRBJ1-1; 11 nucleotides line up with TRBD1. This CDR3 has 18 amino acids. Germline trimming cut 6 bases from V and 0 bases from J; bases unmatched to any gene: 12. The germline CDR1 and CDR2 sequences are MNHNS and SASEGT. The CDR3: CASRTQGTGGRLNTEAFF. CDR3 in DNA: TGTGCCAGCAGGACACAAGGGACAGGGGGTAGACTGAACACTGAAGCTTTCTTT.

This clonotype was found a few times. This sequence joins TRBV20-1 and TRBJ2-7; 8 bases fit TRBD1. The CDR3 contains 16 residues. The germline gives CDR1 DFQATT, CDR2 SNEGSKA (reference sequence). Losses at the gene ends were 3 bases for V and 0 bases for J; bases not matched to a gene: 10. CDR3 protein: CSARGITGGTSYEQYF. The CDR3 DNA reads as TGCAGTGCTAGGGGAATAACAGGGGGAACCTCCTACGAGCAGTACTTC.

The J gene is TRBJ2-1, the V gene TRBV10-3, with a tentative D call TRBD1 (5 bases). Per germline, CDR1 ENHRY and CDR2 SYGVKD. The CDR3 is 14 residues long. The V end lost 3 bases, the J end lost 5 bases, and 11 bases lay between the germline ends. This chain's CDR3 is CAISDARGNNEQFF. CDR3 DNA: TGTGCCATCAGTGACGCTAGGGGAAACAATGAGCAGTTCTTC.

This clonotype occurred a few times. The chain has TRBV7-2 and TRBJ2-7, with 7 positions matching TRBD1. CDR1 and CDR2 (germline): SGHTA, FQGNSA. CDR3 length equals 15 residues. V trimming: 1 base; J trimming: 4 bases; junction bases outside the gene matches: 7. The CDR3 reads CASSLDVQGVYEQYF. CDR3 nucleotides: TGTGCCAGCAGCTTAGATGTGCAGGGGGTTTACGAGCAGTACTTC.

This chain connects TRBV18 to TRBJ2-1; D is unclear. The germline gives CDR1 KGHSH, CDR2 LQKENI. The CDR3 has 15 residues. V lost 1 base, J lost 15 bases, and 22 bases lay in between. CDR3 loop: CASSPQVYLSPPRFF. In DNA, the CDR3 is TGTGCCAGCTCACCACAGGTCTATCTTTCCCCGCCGCGGTTCTTC.

The rearrangement uses TRBV28 and TRBJ2-3; unclear D gene. This CDR3 contains 17 residues. The V gene's germline CDR1 is MDHEN and CDR2 SYDVKM. The germline V and J ends were trimmed by 4 bases and 2 bases, with 19 bases remaining between them. The CDR3 bases are TGTGCCAGCAGTTGGGTCGGTTTCTACCCAAACACAGATACGCAGTATTTT. This encodes CASSWVGFYPNTDTQYF. The full variable domain, in which reference TRBV28 and TRBJ2-3 provide the parts outside the CDR3, is DVKVTQSSRYLVKRTGEKVFLECVQDMDHENMFWYRQDPGLGLRLIYFSYDVKMKEKGDIPEGYSVSREKKERFSLILESASTNQTSMYLCASSWVGFYPNTDTQYFGPGTRLTVL.

The rearrangement uses TRBV12-3 or TRBV12-4 and TRBJ1-1; 7 nucleotides match TRBD1. CDR3 length equals 15 residues. The V segment lost 7 bases and the J segment 2 bases; nucleotides outside the gene matches: 10. This chain's CDR3 is CASTQQQGYNTEAFF. As DNA, the CDR3 is TGTGCCAGCACCCAACAACAGGGGTATAACACTGAAGCTTTCTTT.

This clonotype was counted only a few times. CDR3 residues: CASSGFSGTSDYEQYF. CDR3 coding DNA: TGTGCCAGCAGCGGATTTTCCGGGACTAGCGATTACGAGCAGTACTTC. The rearrangement joins TRBV9 to TRBJ2-7; TRBD2 agrees at 10 bases. With 3 bases clipped from V and 4 bases from J, the junction kept 10 bases outside the gene matches. There are 16 residues in the CDR3. Germline V CDR1 and CDR2: SGDLS, YYNGEE.

There are a few counts of this clonotype. The CDR3 sequence is CASSVVQSTDTQYF. In DNA, the CDR3 is TGTGCCAGCAGCGTAGTACAGAGCACAGATACGCAGTATTTT. The genes are TRBV9 and TRBJ2-3; D is ambiguous. Germline lookup yields CDR1 SGDLS and CDR2 YYNGEE. This CDR3 is 14 amino acids long. V gave up 0 bases and J gave up 0 bases, with 5 bases separating them.

The chain joins TRBV18 to TRBJ2-3; D could derive from TRBD1 or TRBD2 (5 bases each). The germline CDR1 and CDR2 sequences are KGHSH and LQKENI. The ends were cut back, 4 bases at V and 2 bases at J, with 10 bases in the middle. The CDR3 contains 14 residues. CDR3 in DNA: TGTGCCAGCTCACATGGGACGGTCACAGATACGCAGTATTTT. Its protein is CASSHGTVTDTQYF. Complete variable domain (other parts from reference TRBV18 and TRBJ2-3): NAGVMQNPRHLVRRRGQEARLRCSPMKGHSHVYWYRQLPEEGLKFMVYLQKENIIDESGMPKERFSAEFPKEGPSILRIQQVVRGDSAAYFCASSHGTVTDTQYFGPGTRLTVL.

This clonotype has more than one count but fewer than ten. The chain recombines TRBV18 with TRBJ2-1; D gene ambiguous. This CDR3 is built from 14 residues. The V end lost 6 bases, the J end lost 0 bases, and 9 bases lay between the germline ends. Germline values: CDR1 KGHSH, CDR2 LQKENI. The CDR3 reads CASSRTSSYNEQFF. CDR3 DNA sequence: TGTGCCAGCTCGCGGACGAGCTCCTACAATGAGCAGTTCTTC.

This clonotype has a handful of counts. In DNA form, the CDR3 reads TGTGCCAGCAGTCAACCGCTCTACGAGCAGTACTTC. Amino acids: CASSQPLYEQYF. The J gene is TRBJ2-7, the V gene TRBV28; D unclear. This CDR3 is built from 12 residues. Germline CDR1 MDHEN, CDR2 SYDVKM. Trimming cost V 5 bases and J 3 bases, with 8 bases left between them.

The chain carries TRBV4-1 and TRBJ1-5, with D tentatively TRBD1 (5 bases). Per germline, CDR1 MGHRA and CDR2 YSYEKL. There are 14 residues in the CDR3. V was cut by 4 bases and J by 7 bases, with 14 bases left in between. CDR3 loop: CASSPAPGWQPQHF. The CDR3 DNA sequence: TGCGCCAGCAGCCCTGCGCCAGGGTGGCAGCCCCAGCATTTT.

This clonotype was seen repeatedly, ten times or more. The V and J genes are TRBV6-5 and TRBJ2-1; no reliable D call. The CDR3 contains 11 residues. Trimming removed 8 bases from V and 8 bases from J, with 10 bases in between. Germline V gene lookup returns CDR1 MNHEY and CDR2 SVGAGI. Written as DNA, the CDR3 is TGTGCCAGCGGGCCCTTCGATGAGCAGTTCTTC. This codes for CASGPFDEQFF.

The chain joins TRBV7-8 to TRBJ2-7; D gene unclear. Deletions cut 3 bases from V and 0 bases from J, with 15 bases between. This CDR3 region has 16 residues. Germline V gene lookup returns CDR1 SGHVS and CDR2 FQNEAQ. Here the CDR3 reads CASSLGQNHPSYEQYF. In DNA form, the CDR3 reads TGTGCCAGCAGCTTGGGCCAGAACCACCCCTCCTACGAGCAGTACTTC.

This clonotype has a single count. The chain employs TRBV4-3 and TRBJ2-5; no firm D call. V gave up 0 bases and J gave up 7 bases, with 9 bases separating them. The CDR3 covers 13 residues. CDR1 and CDR2 from the germline V gene are LGHNA and YSLEER. The CDR3 DNA follows: TGCGCCAGCAGCCAAGATCGCGCGGTGACCCAGTACTTC. Encoded protein: CASSQDRAVTQYF.

This clonotype was found a few times. The chain links TRBV9 to TRBJ1-1; 10 bases agree with TRBD1. The V segment lost 3 bases and the J segment 3 bases; nucleotides outside the gene matches: 2. The CDR3 sequence is 14 residues long. Germline CDR1 and CDR2: SGDLS and YYNGEE. CDR3 region: CASSAGQGYTEAFF. CDR3 coding DNA: TGTGCCAGCAGCGCGGGACAGGGGTACACTGAAGCTTTCTTT.

In nucleotides, the CDR3 is TGTGCCAGCAGCTTGGAAGAGTACTACAGGGCGACAGATACGCAGTATTTT. Residues: CASSLEEYYRATDTQYF. The chain uses TRBV5-6 and TRBJ2-3; D is perhaps TRBD1 (6 bases). The CDR3 totals 17 residues. The V end lost 0 bases, the J end lost 3 bases, and 17 bases lay between the germline ends. Germline V gene sequence: CDR1 SGHDT, CDR2 YYEEEE.

Ten or more counts support this clonotype. This chain links TRBV12-3 or TRBV12-4 with TRBJ2-5; D is ambiguous. V lost 3 bases and J 4 bases, leaving 3 bases between the germline ends. The CDR3 is 11 residues long. The CDR3 bases are TGTGCCAGCAGTTTTGGAGAGACCCAGTACTTC. As protein: CASSFGETQYF.

This clonotype was counted between two and nine times. The chain's CDR3 is CSAYRATEAFF. The CDR3 DNA follows: TGCAGTGCGTACAGGGCTACTGAAGCTTTCTTT. The chain combines TRBV20-1 with TRBJ1-1; TRBD1 might be the D (6 bases). V was cut by 6 bases and J by 5 bases, with 10 bases left in between. CDR1 is DFQATT and CDR2 is SNEGSKA in the germline V gene (reference sequence). There are 11 residues in the CDR3.

This clonotype was seen only once. The chain uses TRBV7-2 and TRBJ2-3; TRBD2 agrees at 7 bases. Germline CDR1 SGHTA, CDR2 FQGNSA. Losses at the gene ends were 5 bases for V and 0 bases for J; bases not matched to a gene: 8. This CDR3 region has 16 residues. CDR3: CASSTLLASSTDTQYF. The CDR3 nucleotides read TGTGCCAGCAGCACGTTACTAGCGTCGAGCACAGATACGCAGTATTTT.

This clonotype was detected once. The chain carries TRBV4-1 and TRBJ2-7; 8 nucleotides line up with TRBD1. V lost 0 bases and J lost 3; bases outside the gene matches: 7. The CDR3 is 16 amino acids. CDR1 and CDR2 (germline): MGHRA, YSYEKL. This chain's CDR3 is CASSQDRGTGIYEQYF. DNA for the CDR3: TGCGCCAGCAGCCAAGATAGGGGGACAGGTATCTACGAGCAGTACTTC.

V is TRBV6-5 and J is TRBJ2-2, with D perhaps matching TRBD2 (6 bases). V was trimmed by 5 bases and J by 5 bases, leaving 18 bases between them. The CDR3 extends over 16 amino acids. Germline values: CDR1 MNHEY, CDR2 SVGAGI. The CDR3 nucleotides are TGTGCCAGCAGTCACCCCGGAGGGGCACCTACCGGGGAGCTGTTTTTT. This gives the protein CASSHPGGAPTGELFF.

The rearrangement links TRBV3-1 to TRBJ2-1; either TRBD1 or TRBD2 may supply D (5 bases each). The CDR3 spans 15 residues. Germline CDR1 and CDR2: LGHDT and YNNKEL (reference sequence). The germline V and J ends were trimmed by 0 bases and 4 bases, with 10 bases remaining between them. The CDR3 DNA reads as TGTGCCAGCAGCCAAGAAGGATGGGGGTACAATGAGCAGTTCTTC. Protein: CASSQEGWGYNEQFF.

This chain uses TRBV6-4 with TRBJ2-2; D might be TRBD1 or TRBD2, each matching 5 bases. V lost 0 bases and J lost 1, with 6 bases in between. The CDR3 spans 15 residues. CDR1 is MRHNA and CDR2 is SNTAGT in the germline V gene. The CDR3 DNA reads TGTGCCAGCAGTGACTCGAGGGGGAACACCGGGGAGCTGTTTTTT. This encodes CASSDSRGNTGELFF.

The chain couples TRBV6-4 to TRBJ2-3; tentative D call: TRBD1 (6 bases). The CDR3 consists of 15 residues. Germline values: CDR1 MRHNA, CDR2 SNTAGT. V was cut by 8 bases and J by 2 bases, with 17 bases left in between. The DNA for the CDR3 is TGTGCCAGCGCCGAGGGCAGGGGAGCCACAGATACGCAGTATTTT. Translating it yields CASAEGRGATDTQYF.

J is TRBJ1-5 and V is TRBV27, with D tentatively TRBD1 (5 bases). The CDR3 runs to 14 residues. CDR1 and CDR2 from the germline V gene are MNHEY and SMNVEV (reference sequence). V lost 3 bases and J lost 6, with 12 bases in between. The CDR3 DNA sequence: TGTGCCAGCAGTTTGGGGGGGGTCGGTCAGCCCCAGCATTTT. Translation gives CASSLGGVGQPQHF.